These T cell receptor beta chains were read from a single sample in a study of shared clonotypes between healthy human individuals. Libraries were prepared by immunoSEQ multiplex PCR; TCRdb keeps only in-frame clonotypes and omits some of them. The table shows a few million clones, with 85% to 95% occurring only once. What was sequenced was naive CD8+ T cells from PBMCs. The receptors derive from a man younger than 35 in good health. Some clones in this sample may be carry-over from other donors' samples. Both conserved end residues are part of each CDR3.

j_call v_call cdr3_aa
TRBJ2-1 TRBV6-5 CASSYSRAARYNEQFF
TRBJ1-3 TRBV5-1 CASSLALEKAGNTIYF
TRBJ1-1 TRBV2 CASSEAFF
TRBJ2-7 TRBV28 CASSQGYEQYF
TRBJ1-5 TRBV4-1 CASSLILTLSNQPQHF
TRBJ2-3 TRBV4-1 CASSQGAERADTQYF
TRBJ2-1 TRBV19 CASSLLGQGRNEQFF
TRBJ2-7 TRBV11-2 CASSFGALGEQYF
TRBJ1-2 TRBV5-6 CASSWDGGSGYTF
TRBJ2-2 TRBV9 CASSVGDRTNTGELFF
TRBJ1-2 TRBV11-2 CASSQPSGYTF
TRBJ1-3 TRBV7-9 CASSVRGSGNTIYF
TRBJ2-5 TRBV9 CASSVGGGTPTEQYF
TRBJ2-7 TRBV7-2 CASSNRQSYEQYF
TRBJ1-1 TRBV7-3 CASSLGTGPNTEAFF
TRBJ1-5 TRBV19 CASTWGSLDQPQHF
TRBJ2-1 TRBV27 CASTGTGMVNEQFF
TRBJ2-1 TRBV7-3 CASSLRVGGSHEQFF
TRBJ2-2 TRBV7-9 CASSPMTGGKGPGELFF
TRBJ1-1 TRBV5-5 CASSLRGQVPSDHAFF
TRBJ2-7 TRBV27 CASTGQFNEQYF
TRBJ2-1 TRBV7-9 CASDDPRLTSRHEQFF
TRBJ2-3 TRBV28 CATSGGLTDTQYF
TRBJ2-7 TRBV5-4 CASSHWTNGAYEQYF
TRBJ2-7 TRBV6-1 CASTVSGRSYEQYF
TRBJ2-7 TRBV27 CASTQGVGSYEQYF
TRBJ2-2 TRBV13 CASSQTGGNTGELFF
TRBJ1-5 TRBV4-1 CASSLRDGSNQPQHF
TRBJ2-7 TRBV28 CATSGAYEQYF
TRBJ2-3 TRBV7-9 CASSMGNTDTQYF
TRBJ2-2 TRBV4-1 CASSHDRVVGTGELFF
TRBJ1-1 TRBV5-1 CASSLRRGPEAFF
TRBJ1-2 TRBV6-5 CASSYHRDRGNYGYTF
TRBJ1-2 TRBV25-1 CASSGLGLDDGYTF
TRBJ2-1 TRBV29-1 CSAAGGETSYNEQFF
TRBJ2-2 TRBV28 CASSLSLLNTGELFF
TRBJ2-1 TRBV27 CASSPRTSGLVEQFF
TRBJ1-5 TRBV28 CASNPGQINQPQHF
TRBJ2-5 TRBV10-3 CAISESNKGRETQYF
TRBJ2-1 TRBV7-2 CASSFGLAGGDEQFF
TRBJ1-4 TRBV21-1 CASSPLSQTGYEKLFF
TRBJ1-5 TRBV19 CASSIDRYSNQPQHF
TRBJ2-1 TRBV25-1 CASSGWDRASNEQFF
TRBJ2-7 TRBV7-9 CASSPPAWDSYEQYF
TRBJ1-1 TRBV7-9 CASSLLNTEAFF